This T cell receptor (beta chain) was sequenced in a study of T cell responses to AZD1222 COVID-19 vaccine. The study's findings and limits: Just five to seven people given AZD1222 tested seropositive at baseline. The repertoires were collected only after the peak T cell response.

Assay used: immunoSEQ multiplex PCR; TCRdb lists only in-frame clones, some missing. The top ten hold roughly 6.9% of the sample, which has about 170,000 clones, more than 80% seen once. The sample holds one count of this clone. Its specificity is unknown. Here the sequenced sample was peripheral blood, taken on day 0 of AZD1222 vaccination. The TCR comes from an adult in good health.

The CDR3 is CASSQEGGRANQPQHF. The CDR3 DNA follows: TGTGCCAGCAGCCAAGAGGGGGGGCGGGCCAATCAGCCCCAGCATTTT. V gene TRBV4-2 combines with J gene TRBJ1-5, with D maybe TRBD1 (6 bases). Germline values: CDR1 LGHNA, CDR2 YNFKEQ. The V gene lost 0 bases and the J gene lost 3 bases, with 12 bases spanning the gap. The CDR3 covers 16 residues.